The clone carrying this T cell receptor beta chain has a single count. Its specificity is unknown. The CDR3 spans 15 residues. V dropped 5 bases and J dropped 4; count of bases not matched to a gene: 6. Germline V gives CDR1 SGHTA, CDR2 FQGNSA. The data were obtained in a study of T cell responses to AZD1222 COVID-19 vaccine. Overall study results and limits: Spike-specific TCR depth and breadth grew after two AZD1222 doses.

Sequencing used immunoSEQ multiplex PCR; TCRdb keeps in-frame clones, though not all of them. The data hold around 70,000 clones, with more than 70% observed a single time. Specimen: peripheral blood, collected on day 0 of AZD1222 vaccination. The V gene is TRBV7-2, the J gene TRBJ2-1; TRBD1 matches at 9 bases. The receptor comes from an adult in good health. The CDR3 loop is CASSVTGTGYNEQFF. CDR3 coding DNA: TGTGCCAGCAGCGTCACCGGGACAGGGTACAATGAGCAGTTCTTC.